This T cell receptor beta chain is from a study of cytomegalovirus exposure and HLA in healthy donors. With 0 bases removed from V and 7 bases from J, the gap between germline ends came to 11 bases. The CDR3 is made up of 15 amino acids. Germline V gene lookup returns CDR1 SGDLS and CDR2 YYNGEE. PCR primers comprised 60 Vbeta and 13 Jbeta primers. This table comes from immunoSEQ multiplex PCR, and its TCRdb copy is limited to in-frame clones, with some not included. Of roughly 100,000 clones in the sample, around 75% were seen once. This clone was counted a few times. The TCR originated in a man over 45 in good health and CMV-seronegative. The chain couples TRBV9 to TRBJ1-6; D ambiguous. The sequenced sample was PBMCs. This CDR3 reads CASSVDSRRNSPLHF. CDR3 bases: TGTGCCAGCAGCGTAGACTCCCGGAGGAATTCACCCCTCCACTTT.